This T cell receptor beta chain was sequenced in a study of cytomegalovirus exposure and HLA in healthy donors. Primers included in the PCR were 60 Vbeta and 13 Jbeta primers. Clones were sequenced by immunoSEQ multiplex PCR, and TCRdb holds only the in-frame ones, with some missing. This repertoire includes about 59,000 clones. The CDR3 sequence is 15 residues long. V gave up 3 bases and J gave up 0 bases; unmatched junction bases: 1. Germline V gene data show CDR1 as SGHTA and CDR2 as FQGTGA. The rearrangement links TRBV7-3 to TRBJ2-2, with TRBD2 matching over 7 bases. Input material: PBMCs. This TCR was recovered from a man between 25 and 39 years old in good health and CMV-seropositive. This CDR3 is CASSLGGANTGELFF. The CDR3 DNA reads as TGTGCCAGCAGCTTGGGAGGGGCGAACACCGGGGAGCTGTTTTTT.